Sequencing of this T cell receptor beta chain was carried out in a study of blood T cells in healthy people across ages. CDR1 and CDR2 (germline): MNHEY, SVGAGI. V dropped 5 bases and J dropped 2 bases, with 19 bases sitting between them. The CDR3 covers 16 residues. A sample-barcoded 5' primer and a J-beta primer mix were used in a second PCR of about 6 to 12 cycles. TCRdb passed the 5' RACE reads through MiXCR, listing each CDR3 protein once. In the table there are about 970,000 distinct CDR3 sequences, 45% to 60% of which are singletons. This TCR was recovered from a woman between 55 and 75 years old in good health. The V call is TRBV6-5, the J call TRBJ2-7, with D tentatively TRBD1 or TRBD2 (7 bases each). Sequenced: blood. CDR3 DNA sequence: TGTGCCAGCAGTCCCCGCAGGAGCGGGACAGCCTACGAGCAGTACTTC. Translating gives CASSPRRSGTAYEQYF.